A single sample gave rise to the 29 T cell receptor beta chains below, sequenced in a study of cytomegalovirus exposure and HLA in healthy donors. It was with 60 Vbeta and 13 Jbeta primers that the PCR ran. Assay: immunoSEQ multiplex PCR; the TCRdb copy retains only in-frame clones and omits some. The sample yields 120,000 or so clones, approximately 15% seen once. Sequenced input: PBMCs. The source is a woman younger than 30 in good health and CMV-seronegative.

V gene TRBV18 combines with J gene TRBJ2-7, with 10 nucleotides matching TRBD1. Germline V lookup: CDR1 KGHSH, CDR2 LQKENI. V lost 2 bases, J lost 3 bases, and 7 bases stayed unmatched. This CDR3 comprises 16 residues. The CDR3: CASSPGSGQGNYEQYF. The CDR3 DNA reads TGTGCCAGCTCACCAGGTTCGGGACAGGGGAACTACGAGCAGTACTTC.

The rearrangement links TRBV18 to TRBJ1-4; tentative D call: TRBD1 (5 bases). Germline V gene lookup returns CDR1 KGHSH and CDR2 LQKENI. The CDR3 is 15 residues long. V was cut by 6 bases and J by 6 bases, with 17 bases left in between. The DNA for the CDR3 is TGTGCCAGCTCCCTATCCCGGGGAGGGGATGAAAAACTGTTTTTT. Translated, it gives CASSLSRGGDEKLFF.

J is TRBJ1-2 and V is TRBV6-5; D might be TRBD1 (6 bases). The CDR3 has 13 amino acids. Trimming shortened V by 2 bases and J by 5 bases, and 9 bases separated the two germline ends. Germline V gene lookup returns CDR1 MNHEY and CDR2 SVGAGI. The CDR3 DNA reads TGTGCCAGCAGTTACGCCACAGGGTATGGCTACACCTTC. Translating it yields CASSYATGYGYTF.

The chain recombines TRBV7-9 with TRBJ2-3; the match to TRBD1 covers 9 bases. Germline loops: CDR1 SEHNR, CDR2 FQNEAQ (reference sequence). The junction had 0 bases not matched to a gene; V was cut back by 1 base and J by 10 bases. The CDR3 length is 12 residues. CDR3 in DNA: TGTGCCAGCAGCTTAGGACAGGGGGCGCAGTATTTT. This gives the protein CASSLGQGAQYF.

Only a few counts were recorded for this clone. The rearrangement links TRBV27 to TRBJ2-2; 10 bases fit TRBD2. Trimming at V came to 6 bases and at J to 4 bases, leaving 5 bases not matched to a gene. This CDR3 is 15 amino acids long. The germline V gene encodes CDR1 MNHEY and CDR2 SMNVEV (reference sequence). CDR3 residues: CASRLAGVGTGELFF. Written as DNA, the CDR3 is TGTGCCAGCAGGCTAGCGGGAGTTGGCACCGGGGAGCTGTTTTTT.

The table lists this clone with a few counts. CDR3 nucleotide sequence: TGTGCCAGCAGCTCCGGGAGCCAAGAGACCCAGTACTTC. Its protein product is CASSSGSQETQYF. The rearrangement links TRBV7-3 to TRBJ2-5; the D gene is possibly TRBD2 (6 bases). Germline loops: CDR1 SGHTA, CDR2 FQGTGA. Trimming removed 4 bases from V and 1 base from J, with 7 bases in between. The CDR3 contains 13 residues.

This chain joins TRBV7-8 and TRBJ2-2; TRBD2 matches at 11 bases. V lost 5 bases to trimming and J lost 6 bases; unmatched junction nucleotides: 5. This CDR3 region has 15 residues. Germline V gene sequence: CDR1 SGHVS, CDR2 FQNEAQ. The CDR3 loop reads CASSQVLAGAGELFF. The CDR3, as DNA: TGTGCCAGCAGCCAAGTACTAGCGGGAGCCGGGGAGCTGTTTTTT. The variable domain in full, completed from reference TRBV7-8 and TRBJ2-2, reads GAGVSQSPRYKVAKRGQDVALRCDPISGHVSLFWYQQALGQGPEFLTYFQNEAQLDKSGLPSDRFFAERPEGSVSTLKIQRTQQEDSAVYLCASSQVLAGAGELFFGEGSRLTVL.

The sample holds a few counts of this clone. This sequence joins TRBV5-1 and TRBJ2-7; weak D call: TRBD1 (5 bases). Germline V gene data show CDR1 as SGHRS and CDR2 as YFSETQ. This CDR3 contains 15 residues. The ends were cut back, 1 base at V and 3 bases at J, with 14 bases in the middle. The CDR3 spells CASSLFTGSYYEQYF. CDR3 sequence (DNA): TGCGCCAGCAGCTTGTTTACAGGATCCTACTACGAGCAGTACTTC.

This chain links TRBV7-9 with TRBJ2-5, with 10 bases matching TRBD1. Looked up from germline, CDR1 is SEHNR and CDR2 is FQNEAQ (reference sequence). Trimming at V came to 1 base and at J to 5 bases, leaving 4 bases not matched to a gene. The length of the CDR3 is 15 residues. The CDR3 is CASSLGQGAGETQYF. The CDR3 DNA sequence: TGTGCCAGCAGCTTAGGACAGGGGGCGGGGGAGACCCAGTACTTC.

This clone was detected a few times. In nucleotides, the CDR3 is TGTGCCAGCAGCACAGGGGTTACCTACGAGCAGTACTTC. The encoded protein is CASSTGVTYEQYF. The chain couples TRBV21-1 to TRBJ2-7; the table calls TRBD1, which could not be checked here. TRBV21-1 is reported as a pseudogene. The CDR3 is 13 residues long.

The rearrangement joins TRBV20-1 to TRBJ2-7; D is unclear. This CDR3 is built from 11 residues. Germline CDR1 is DFQATT and CDR2 is SNEGSKA (reference sequence). Trimming cost V 4 bases and J 1 base, with 5 bases left between them. CDR3 nucleotides: TGCAGTGCTACTCCGTCCTACGAGCAGTACTTC. This sequence encodes CSATPSYEQYF.

This clone was seen a handful of times. This rearrangement joins TRBV7-8 to TRBJ2-1; D might be TRBD2 (6 bases). V lost 5 bases and J 8 bases, leaving 19 bases between the germline ends. This CDR3 has 15 residues. The germline CDR1 and CDR2 sequences are SGHVS and FQNEAQ. The CDR3 reads CASSPSGEQSHEQFF. For the CDR3, the DNA is TGTGCCAGCAGCCCGTCGGGGGAGCAATCTCATGAGCAGTTCTTC.

The rearrangement links TRBV18 to TRBJ1-3; a weak D match, TRBD1 (6 bases). The CDR3 has 15 residues. V dropped 4 bases and J dropped 0 bases, with 10 bases sitting between them. In germline, CDR1 is KGHSH, CDR2 LQKENI. CDR3 sequence (DNA): TGTGCCAGCTCACGGGACATAAGCTCTGGAAACACCATATATTTT. The encoded protein is CASSRDISSGNTIYF. The full variable domain, with the rest looked up from reference TRBV18 and TRBJ1-3, is NAGVMQNPRHLVRRRGQEARLRCSPMKGHSHVYWYRQLPEEGLKFMVYLQKENIIDESGMPKERFSAEFPKEGPSILRIQQVVRGDSAAYFCASSRDISSGNTIYFGEGSWLTVV.

The table lists this clone with a few counts. The chain links TRBV25-1 to TRBJ2-1, with TRBD2 as a possible D gene (5 bases). Germline CDR1 is MGHDK and CDR2 is SYGVNS. There are 12 residues in the CDR3. The V gene lost 2 bases and the J gene lost 9 bases, with 8 bases spanning the gap. The CDR3 is CASSEGGLEQFF. DNA for the CDR3: TGTGCCAGCAGTGAAGGAGGCCTTGAGCAGTTCTTC.

The chain joins TRBV19 to TRBJ1-2, with TRBD1 matching 7 bases. There are 16 residues in the CDR3. Trimming removed 1 base from V and 0 bases from J; junction bases left unmatched: 5. Germline loops: CDR1 LNHDA, CDR2 SQIVND (reference sequence). As DNA, the CDR3 is TGTGCCAGTAGTATAGGGGGACAGCGTGCTAACTATGGCTACACCTTC. Protein product: CASSIGGQRANYGYTF. Complete variable domain (other parts from reference TRBV19 and TRBJ1-2): DGGITQSPKYLFRKEGQNVTLSCEQNLNHDAMYWYRQDPGQGLRLIYYSQIVNDFQKGDIAEGYSVSREKKESFPLTVTSAQKNPTAFYLCASSIGGQRANYGYTFGSGTRLTVV.

This clone has only a few counts. J is TRBJ2-2 and V is TRBV6-1; a weak D match, TRBD2 (5 bases). The CDR3 spans 13 residues. CDR1 is MNHNS, CDR2 SASEGT, per germline. The V gene lost 0 bases and the J gene lost 7 bases, with 6 bases spanning the gap. CDR3 loop: CASSEAEVGELFF. In nucleotides, the CDR3 is TGTGCCAGCAGTGAAGCGGAGGTCGGGGAGCTGTTTTTT.

The rearrangement links TRBV5-1 to TRBJ2-2; D not certain. With 4 bases removed from V and 1 base from J, the gap between germline ends came to 5 bases. From germline, CDR1 is SGHRS and CDR2 YFSETQ. The CDR3 has 13 residues. The CDR3 sequence: CASSILNTGELFF. Written as DNA, the CDR3 is TGCGCCAGCAGCATCCTGAACACCGGGGAGCTGTTTTTT.

This clone has a handful of counts. This sequence joins TRBV2 and TRBJ2-7; perhaps TRBD1 as D (6 bases). Germline V CDR1 and CDR2: SNHLY, FYNNEI. Trimming pared 8 bases from V and 3 bases from J, leaving 20 bases between. CDR3 size: 15 residues. The DNA for the CDR3 is TGTGCCAGCGTACAGGGCGCCAATCCCCTCTACGAGCAGTACTTC. This codes for CASVQGANPLYEQYF. Looking up the rest from reference TRBV2 and TRBJ2-7 gives the full variable domain: EPEVTQTPSHQVTQMGQEVILRCVPISNHLYFYWYRQILGQKVEFLVSFYNNEISEKSEIFDDQFSVERPDGSNFTLKIRSTKLEDSAMYFCASVQGANPLYEQYFGPGTRLTVT.

Only a few counts were recorded for this clone. The J gene is TRBJ2-1, the V gene TRBV29-1; TRBD1 aligns across 8 bases. The CDR3 runs 16 residues. V was pared by 1 base and J by 3 bases, with 8 bases of the junction left unmatched. Germline values: CDR1 SQVTM, CDR2 ANQGSEA. The CDR3 is CSVEVMTGVFYNEQFF. The CDR3 bases are TGCAGCGTTGAAGTAATGACAGGGGTTTTCTACAATGAGCAGTTCTTC.

The genes are TRBV6-5 and TRBJ1-1; TRBD1 is a possible D gene (6 bases). Germline-derived CDR1 and CDR2 are MNHEY and SVGAGI. This CDR3 has 15 amino acids. V was trimmed by 7 bases and J by 7 bases, leaving 22 bases between them. CDR3 coding DNA: TGTGCCAGCATCCCAAGGGGGGGTTCGCTCTATGAAGCTTTCTTT. This sequence encodes CASIPRGGSLYEAFF.

This clone has only a few counts. This chain's CDR3 is CASSFRTSETYNEQFF. Here the CDR3 DNA reads TGTGCCAGCAGCTTCAGGACTAGCGAAACCTACAATGAGCAGTTCTTC. This sequence joins TRBV7-2 and TRBJ2-1, with 9 bases fitting TRBD2. V lost 3 bases, J lost 2 bases, and 5 bases stayed unmatched. The CDR3 consists of 16 residues. Germline assignment: CDR1 SGHTA and CDR2 FQGNSA.

The J gene is TRBJ2-5, the V gene TRBV5-1; tentatively, D is TRBD1 (6 bases). The CDR3 length is 15 residues. Germline V gene sequence: CDR1 SGHRS, CDR2 YFSETQ. Trimming took 3 bases from V and 2 from J, leaving 14 bases between them. The CDR3 DNA reads as TGCGCCAGCAGCTCCACGGGACACAGTCAAGAGACCCAGTACTTC. It translates to CASSSTGHSQETQYF.

V is TRBV2 and J is TRBJ2-7; D remains unclear. CDR1 is SNHLY, CDR2 FYNNEI, per germline. The CDR3 has 15 residues. V lost 5 bases and J 0 bases, leaving 14 bases between the germline ends. CDR3 in DNA: TGTGCCAGCAGTACCACGGAGATAAGCTCCTACGAGCAGTACTTC. Its protein product is CASSTTEISSYEQYF.

The chain is built from TRBV11-1 and TRBJ2-1, with TRBD1 as a possible D gene (6 bases). With 1 base removed from V and 0 bases from J, the gap between germline ends came to 13 bases. Looked up from germline, CDR1 is SGHAT and CDR2 is FQDESV (reference sequence). This CDR3 is 17 amino acids long. The chain's CDR3 is CASSLGVTGSSYNEQFF. CDR3 DNA: TGTGCCAGCAGCTTAGGGGTGACAGGTAGCTCCTACAATGAGCAGTTCTTC.

Remarks on this clone: A read error may produce the germline difference seen at one junction end. The gene calls are TRBV29-1 and TRBJ1-2; 7 bases line up with TRBD1. CDR3 length: 12 amino acids. The V gene's germline CDR1 is SQVTM and CDR2 ANQGSEA. This CDR3 is CSVEDLDRPRAF. CDR3 bases: TGCAGCGTTGAAGACCTGGACAGGCCCAGGGCCTTC.

With regard to this clone: Relative to the germline gene, one junction end is altered; a read error may explain this. This chain joins TRBV7-2 and TRBJ2-3, with unresolved D. CDR3 length: 9 amino acids. Germline V gives CDR1 SGHTA, CDR2 FQGNSA. In DNA form, the CDR3 reads TGTGCCAGCAGCCCCCAACCGGATTTT. This gives the protein CASSPQPDF.

Notes on this clone: Within the sample, other DNA sequences also encode this same CDR3. The V call is TRBV29-1, the J call TRBJ2-1; TRBD1 aligns across 11 bases. Per germline, CDR1 SQVTM and CDR2 ANQGSEA. The trim removed 1 base at V and 7 bases at J, leaving 3 bases unmatched. The CDR3 loop spans 14 amino acids. CDR3 bases: TGCAGCGTTGAAGGGACAGGGGGCAGGAATGAGCAGTTCTTC. This encodes CSVEGTGGRNEQFF.

In this sample, this clone turned up a few times. The gene calls are TRBV2 and TRBJ1-4; weak D call: TRBD1 (5 bases). V shed 8 bases and J shed 4 bases, with 14 bases lying between them. The CDR3 runs 14 residues. Germline V lookup: CDR1 SNHLY, CDR2 FYNNEI. CDR3 nucleotide sequence: TGTGCCAGCGGAGAACAGGATTATAATGAAAAACTGTTTTTT. Protein: CASGEQDYNEKLFF.

This clone showed up just a few times. The V call is TRBV6-5, the J call TRBJ1-3; the D is unclear. The CDR3 covers 11 residues. V shed 4 bases and J shed 6 bases, with 4 bases lying between them. Germline CDR1 and CDR2: MNHEY and SVGAGI. DNA of the CDR3: TGTGCCAGCAGTTGGCTAAACACCATATATTTT. This encodes CASSWLNTIYF.